The clone carrying this TCR beta chain occurred a few times. This entry belongs to a study of blood T cell repertoires in COVID-19. TCRdb keeps only in-frame clones here, not all; method: immunoSEQ multiplex PCR. Among 150,000 to 200,000 clones listed, over 75% were seen once. The receptor comes from an elderly woman with active or convalescent COVID-19. The specimen sequenced was peripheral blood.

For the CDR3, the DNA is TGTGCCATCAGTGGGGAGGGGATCACTGAAGCTTTCTTT. This encodes CAISGEGITEAFF. The V and J genes are TRBV10-3 and TRBJ1-1, with D maybe TRBD1 (5 bases). Per germline, CDR1 ENHRY and CDR2 SYGVKD. V was pared by 4 bases and J by 4 bases, with 10 bases between. This CDR3 contains 13 residues.